A selection of T cell receptor beta chains follows, all from one sample in a study of identical twins. Using its own MiXCR run on the 5' RACE reads, TCRdb lists one record per CDR3 protein. The sample yields fewer than 250,000 distinct CDR3 sequences, roughly a tenth seen once. The sequencing input was memory (CD45RO+) T cells sorted from blood. These receptors were taken from a woman in her late teens or twenties in good health. CDR3s include the opening cysteine and the closing phenylalanine or tryptophan. D genes are given only for firm matches. The listing skips clone size in some rows; elsewhere it reads once, few, many or a size class.

J,V,size,length,D,CDR3,DNA
TRBJ2-1,TRBV9,many,15,.,CASSAPQGGYNEQFF,TGTGCCAGCAGCGCTCCTCAGGGGGGCTACAATGAGCAGTTCTTC
TRBJ2-1,TRBV5-1,few,13,.,CASSLDPGIEQFF,TGCGCCAGCAGCTTGGATCCGGGAATAGAGCAGTTCTTC
TRBJ1-2,TRBV20-1,few,13,TRBD1,CSARQGGIVGYTF,TGCAGTGCTAGACAGGGGGGGATAGTGGGCTACACCTTC
TRBJ2-1,TRBV5-1,few,16,.,CASSLWAGQMNNEQFF,TGCGCCAGCAGCTTGTGGGCGGGACAGATGAACAATGAGCAGTTCTTC
TRBJ2-5,TRBV18,.,12,.,CASSPEEETQYF,TGTGCCAGCTCACCAGAGGAAGAGACCCAGTACTTC
TRBJ2-2,TRBV5-5,.,16,TRBD1,CASSSGQLTNTGELFF,TGTGCCAGCAGCTCGGGACAGCTAACCAACACCGGGGAGCTGTTTTTT
TRBJ1-1,TRBV7-3,.,14,TRBD1,CASSLTGQATEAFF,TGTGCCAGCAGCTTAACGGGACAGGCTACCGAAGCTTTCTTT
TRBJ1-2,TRBV6-1,few,14,.,CASSEAYSVSGYTF,TGTGCCAGCAGTGAAGCCTACAGCGTGAGCGGCTACACCTTC
TRBJ2-1,TRBV7-9,.,15,TRBD2,CASSRGGKFGNEQFF,TGTGCCAGCAGCCGGGGAGGGAAATTCGGTAATGAGCAGTTCTTC
TRBJ2-6,TRBV27,few,15,TRBD1,CASRPTGVGANVLTF,TGTGCCAGCAGACCTACAGGGGTTGGGGCCAACGTCCTGACTTTC
TRBJ2-3,TRBV29-1,.,14,TRBD1,CSTRTGLATDTQYF,TGCAGCACCCGGACAGGGTTGGCCACAGATACGCAGTATTTT
TRBJ1-1,TRBV12-5,few,16,TRBD1,CASAPHGPGGNTEAFF,TGTGCTAGTGCCCCTCACGGCCCAGGGGGTAATACTGAAGCTTTCTTT
TRBJ2-1,TRBV6-2/TRBV6-3,.,12,.,CASSYSDAEQFF,TGTGCCAGCAGTTACTCGGACGCTGAACAGTTCTTC
TRBJ2-7,TRBV10-3,.,15,.,CAISESTAGSYEQYF,TGTGCCATCAGTGAGTCGACCGCGGGCTCCTACGAGCAGTACTTC
TRBJ2-7,TRBV20-1,.,12,TRBD1,CSVGDRGGEQYF,TGCAGTGTGGGGGACAGGGGAGGTGAGCAGTACTTC